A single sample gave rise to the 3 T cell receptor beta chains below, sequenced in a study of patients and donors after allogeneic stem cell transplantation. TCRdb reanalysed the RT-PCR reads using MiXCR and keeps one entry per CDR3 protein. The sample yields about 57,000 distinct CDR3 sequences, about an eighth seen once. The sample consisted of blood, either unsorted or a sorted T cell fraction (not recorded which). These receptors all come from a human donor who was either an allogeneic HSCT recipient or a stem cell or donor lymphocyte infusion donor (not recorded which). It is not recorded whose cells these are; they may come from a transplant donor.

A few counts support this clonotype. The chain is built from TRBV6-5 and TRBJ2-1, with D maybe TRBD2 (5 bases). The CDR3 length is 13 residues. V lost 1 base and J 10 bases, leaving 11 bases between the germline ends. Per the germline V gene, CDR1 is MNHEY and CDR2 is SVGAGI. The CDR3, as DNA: TGTGCCAGCAGTTACTTGAGGCGCGGGGAGCAGTTCTTC. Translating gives CASSYLRRGEQFF.

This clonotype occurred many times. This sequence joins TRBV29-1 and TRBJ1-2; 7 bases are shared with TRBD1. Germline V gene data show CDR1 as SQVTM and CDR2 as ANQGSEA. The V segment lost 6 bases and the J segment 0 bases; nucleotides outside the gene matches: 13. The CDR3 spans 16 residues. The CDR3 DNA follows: TGCAGCGTCGACCGGGACAGTACTCTTACTAACTATGGCTACACCTTC. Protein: CSVDRDSTLTNYGYTF.

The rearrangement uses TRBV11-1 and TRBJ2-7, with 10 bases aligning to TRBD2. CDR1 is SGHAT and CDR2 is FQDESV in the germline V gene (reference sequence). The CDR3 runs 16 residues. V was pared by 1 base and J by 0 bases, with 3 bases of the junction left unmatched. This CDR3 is CASSLVPSGGSYEQYF. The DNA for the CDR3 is TGTGCCAGCAGCTTAGTACCTAGCGGGGGCTCCTACGAGCAGTACTTC.